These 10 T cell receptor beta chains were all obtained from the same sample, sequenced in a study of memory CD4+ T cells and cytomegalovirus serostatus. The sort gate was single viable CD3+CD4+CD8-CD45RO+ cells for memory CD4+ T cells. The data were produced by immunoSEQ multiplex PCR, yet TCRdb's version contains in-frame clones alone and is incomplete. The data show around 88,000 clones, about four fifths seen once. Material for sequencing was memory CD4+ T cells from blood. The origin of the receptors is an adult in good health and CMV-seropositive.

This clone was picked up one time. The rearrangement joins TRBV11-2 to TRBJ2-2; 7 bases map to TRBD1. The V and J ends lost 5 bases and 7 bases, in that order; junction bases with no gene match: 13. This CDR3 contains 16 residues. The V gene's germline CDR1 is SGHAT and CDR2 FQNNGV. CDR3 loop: CASSRKGAGGIGELFF. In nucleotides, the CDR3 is TGTGCCAGCAGCCGTAAAGGGGCAGGGGGTATCGGGGAGCTGTTTTTT.

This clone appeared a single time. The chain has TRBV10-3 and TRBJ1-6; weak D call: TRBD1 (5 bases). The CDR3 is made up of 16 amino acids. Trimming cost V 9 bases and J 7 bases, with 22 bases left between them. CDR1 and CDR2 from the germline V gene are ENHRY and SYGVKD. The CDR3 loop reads CAIKQTAGGLNSPLHF. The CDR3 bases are TGTGCCATTAAGCAGACAGCTGGGGGATTGAATTCACCCCTCCACTTT.

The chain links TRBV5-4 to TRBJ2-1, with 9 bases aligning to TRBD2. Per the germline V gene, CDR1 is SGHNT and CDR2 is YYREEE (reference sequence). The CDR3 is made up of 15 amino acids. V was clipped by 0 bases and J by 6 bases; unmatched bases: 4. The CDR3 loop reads CASSLDSGRINEQFF. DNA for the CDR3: TGTGCCAGCAGCTTGGATAGCGGGAGAATCAATGAGCAGTTCTTC.

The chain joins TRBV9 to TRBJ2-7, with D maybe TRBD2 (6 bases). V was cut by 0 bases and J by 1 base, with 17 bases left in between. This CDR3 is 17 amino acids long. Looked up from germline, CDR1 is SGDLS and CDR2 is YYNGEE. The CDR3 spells CASSVVGGGAGSYEQYF. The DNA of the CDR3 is TGTGCCAGCAGCGTAGTTGGAGGAGGGGCGGGTTCCTACGAGCAGTACTTC. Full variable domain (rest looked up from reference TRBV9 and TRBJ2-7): DSGVTQTPKHLITATGQRVTLRCSPRSGDLSVYWYQQSLDQGLQFLIQYYNGEERAKGNILERFSAQQFPDLHSELNLSSLELGDSALYFCASSVVGGGAGSYEQYFGPGTRLTVT.

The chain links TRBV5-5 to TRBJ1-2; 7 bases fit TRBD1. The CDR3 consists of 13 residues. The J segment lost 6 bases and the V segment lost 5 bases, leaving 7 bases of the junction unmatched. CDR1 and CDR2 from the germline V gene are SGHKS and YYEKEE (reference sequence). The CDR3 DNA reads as TGTGCCAGCAGTCCCCTGGACAGGCATGGCTACACCTTC. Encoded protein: CASSPLDRHGYTF.

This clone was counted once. The CDR3 DNA follows: TGTGCCAGCAGCTTGGAGCTAGCTGGGGTGTCCGGGGAGCTGTTTTTT. This encodes CASSLELAGVSGELFF. The V call is TRBV5-4, the J call TRBJ2-2, with D tentatively TRBD2 (5 bases). V lost 0 bases, J lost 6 bases, and 15 bases lay in between. The CDR3 loop spans 16 amino acids. Germline V CDR1 and CDR2: SGHNT, YYREEE (reference sequence).

The CDR3 reads CASSSAGATNEKLFF. CDR3 DNA sequence: TGTGCCAGCAGTTCTGCAGGAGCAACTAATGAAAAACTGTTTTTT. This rearrangement joins TRBV28 to TRBJ1-4; D unresolved. V gave up 4 bases and J gave up 0 bases, with 9 bases separating them. In germline, CDR1 is MDHEN, CDR2 SYDVKM. CDR3 size: 15 residues.

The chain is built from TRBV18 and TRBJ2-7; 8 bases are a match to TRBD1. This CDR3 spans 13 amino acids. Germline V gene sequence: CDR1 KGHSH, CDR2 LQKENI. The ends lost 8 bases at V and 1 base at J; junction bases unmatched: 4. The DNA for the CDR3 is TGTGCCAGCGGGACAGGCCTTTCCTACGAGCAGTACTTC. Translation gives CASGTGLSYEQYF.

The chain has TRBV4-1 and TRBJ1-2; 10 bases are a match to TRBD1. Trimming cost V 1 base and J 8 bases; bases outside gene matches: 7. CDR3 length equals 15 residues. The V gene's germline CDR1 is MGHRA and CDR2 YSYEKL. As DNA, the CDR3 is TGCGCCAGCAGCCAAGCGGGACAGGGGTTAAAAGGCTACACCTTC. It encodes CASSQAGQGLKGYTF.

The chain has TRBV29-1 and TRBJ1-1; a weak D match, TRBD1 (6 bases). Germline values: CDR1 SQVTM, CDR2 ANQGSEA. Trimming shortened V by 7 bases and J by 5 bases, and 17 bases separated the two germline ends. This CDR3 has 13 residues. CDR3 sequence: CSESEGVGTEAFF. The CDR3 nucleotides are TGCAGCGAATCAGAGGGGGTCGGAACTGAAGCTTTCTTT.